The 27 T cell receptor beta chains below come from one sample, sequenced in a study of shared clonotypes between healthy human individuals. Libraries were prepared by immunoSEQ multiplex PCR; TCRdb keeps only in-frame clonotypes and omits some of them. The data show about 2.1 million clones, roughly 91% seen once. Naive CD8 isolation took CD45RO-negative cells positively selected for CCR7 and excluded terminally differentiated effector memory CD45RA+ cells. The sequenced sample was naive CD8+ T cells from PBMCs. All receptors come from a man between 18 and 35 years old in good health. Some clones in this sample may be carry-over from other donors' samples.

The chain employs TRBV28 and TRBJ2-1, with 7 bases identical to TRBD2. The CDR3 sequence is 16 residues long. Losses at the gene ends were 5 bases for V and 0 bases for J; bases not matched to a gene: 7. Germline values: CDR1 MDHEN, CDR2 SYDVKM. The CDR3 DNA reads as TGTGCCAGCAGTCCCCTGACTAGCTTCTCCTACAATGAGCAGTTCTTC. It codes for CASSPLTSFSYNEQFF.

V and J are TRBV9 and TRBJ2-1; 9 bases are a match to TRBD2. Germline lookup yields CDR1 SGDLS and CDR2 YYNGEE. There are 14 residues in the CDR3. The J segment lost 8 bases and the V segment lost 5 bases, leaving 8 bases of the junction unmatched. CDR3 region: CASRPAGGPDEQFF. For the CDR3, the DNA is TGTGCCAGCAGGCCGGCGGGAGGGCCCGATGAGCAGTTCTTC.

The chain links TRBV19 to TRBJ2-2, with D perhaps matching TRBD2 (5 bases). V lost 4 bases and J lost 5, with 11 bases in between. The CDR3 extends over 14 amino acids. CDR1 and CDR2 (germline): LNHDA, SQIVND (reference sequence). The CDR3 coding sequence is TGTGCCAGTAGTACTAGCCCCACGACCGGGGAGCTGTTTTTT. It codes for CASSTSPTTGELFF.

The CDR3 DNA sequence: TGTGCCAGCAGTGTAGGTCCAGCGGCTAGCTCCTACGAGCAGTACTTC. This translates into CASSVGPAASSYEQYF. The rearrangement uses TRBV25-1 and TRBJ2-7, with a tentative D call TRBD2 (5 bases). The V gene's germline CDR1 is MGHDK and CDR2 SYGVNS. This CDR3 has 16 amino acids. The germline V and J ends were trimmed by 4 bases and 0 bases, with 16 bases remaining between them.

This rearrangement joins TRBV7-9 to TRBJ2-7; D remains ambiguous. Trimming took off 7 bases at V and 5 bases at J, with 9 bases between the two ends. CDR3 length equals 11 residues. CDR1 is SEHNR and CDR2 is FQNEAQ in the germline V gene (reference sequence). CDR3 sequence: CASTATDEQYF. CDR3 bases: TGTGCCAGCACCGCCACAGACGAGCAGTACTTC.

This rearrangement joins TRBV10-2 to TRBJ1-2, with D tentatively TRBD1 (5 bases). CDR1 and CDR2 (germline): WSHSY, SAAADI. Trimming took off 0 bases at V and 7 bases at J, with 18 bases between the two ends. The CDR3 loop spans 16 amino acids. CDR3 sequence (DNA): TGCGCCAGCAGTGAGTCGAGGACACCGAGTCCCACTGGCTACACCTTC. Protein: CASSESRTPSPTGYTF.

The chain couples TRBV29-1 to TRBJ2-7; perhaps TRBD2 as D (6 bases). This CDR3 has 11 amino acids. V was shortened by 2 bases and J by 6 bases, with 8 bases between the two germline ends. Germline V lookup: CDR1 SQVTM, CDR2 ANQGSEA. CDR3 in DNA: TGCAGCGTTGAATCCGGGGGCGAGCAGTACTTC. It codes for CSVESGGEQYF.

The chain is built from TRBV9 and TRBJ1-2, with D hard to call. The CDR3 consists of 15 residues. Germline CDR1 SGDLS, CDR2 YYNGEE. The ends were cut back, 0 bases at V and 4 bases at J, with 13 bases in the middle. DNA of the CDR3: TGTGCCAGCAGCGTAGATCAGGAGGATTTCTATGGCTACACCTTC. Encoded protein: CASSVDQEDFYGYTF.

J is TRBJ2-5 and V is TRBV7-2; 9 bases map to TRBD2. Germline CDR1 reads SGHTA; CDR2 reads FQGNSA. The CDR3 covers 17 residues. V lost 2 bases and J lost 1; bases outside the gene matches: 8. The CDR3: CASSLTLAGTTQETQYF. DNA of the CDR3: TGTGCCAGCAGCTTAACCCTAGCGGGGACCACCCAAGAGACCCAGTACTTC. Full variable domain (outside the CDR3, taken from reference TRBV7-2 and TRBJ2-5): GAGVSQSPSNKVTEKGKDVELRCDPISGHTALYWYRQSLGQGLEFLIYFQGNSAPDKSGLPSDRFSAERTGGSVSTLTIQRTQQEDSAVYLCASSLTLAGTTQETQYFGPGTRLLVL.

The V and J genes are TRBV7-9 and TRBJ2-1; 9 bases map to TRBD1. Germline CDR1 reads SEHNR; CDR2 reads FQNEAQ (reference sequence). With V trimmed by 5 bases and J by 8 bases, 4 bases remained unmatched. This CDR3 has 13 residues. The CDR3 sequence is CASSQDRGDEQFF. DNA of the CDR3: TGTGCCAGCAGCCAGGACAGGGGTGATGAGCAGTTCTTC.

As concerns this clone: The sample has other DNA sequences that encode this CDR3 too. The gene calls are TRBV6-1 and TRBJ1-2; D is undetermined. Germline V gene sequence: CDR1 MNHNS, CDR2 SASEGT. Trimming removed 1 base at V and 8 bases at J, with 5 bases between. This CDR3 is 11 amino acids long. Here the CDR3 reads CASSEGPGYTF. CDR3 in DNA: TGTGCCAGCAGTGAAGGTCCCGGCTACACCTTC.

The chain carries TRBV27 and TRBJ1-2, with 7 bases that match TRBD1. The length of the CDR3 is 15 residues. Germline V CDR1 and CDR2: MNHEY, SMNVEV (reference sequence). J lost 5 bases, V lost 7 bases, and 13 bases had no gene match. Here the CDR3 reads CASTKRTGALYGYTF. For the CDR3, the DNA is TGTGCCAGCACGAAAAGGACAGGAGCCCTATATGGCTACACCTTC.

The sample holds one count of this clone. The chain employs TRBV28 and TRBJ2-7, with TRBD2 matching over 8 bases. The length of the CDR3 is 14 residues. Germline-derived CDR1 and CDR2 are MDHEN and SYDVKM. J gave up 3 bases and V 7 bases, and 8 bases lay outside the gene matches. This CDR3 is CASMPGGENYEQYF. The CDR3 DNA is TGTGCCAGCATGCCGGGGGGGGAAAACTACGAGCAGTACTTC.

The chain links TRBV5-1 to TRBJ1-2; D is possibly TRBD1 (6 bases). The CDR3 covers 14 residues. Between the trimmed V and J ends, which lost 1 base and 4 bases, there was a span of 11 bases. Germline V gives CDR1 SGHRS, CDR2 YFSETQ. This chain's CDR3 is CASSLLEGVYGYTF. As DNA, the CDR3 is TGCGCCAGCAGCTTGTTGGAGGGGGTCTATGGCTACACCTTC.

In the case of this clone: Distinct nucleotide sequences in the sample also encode this CDR3. The chain is built from TRBV7-9 and TRBJ1-2; D unresolved. This CDR3 comprises 12 residues. CDR1 is SEHNR and CDR2 is FQNEAQ in the germline V gene (reference sequence). Trimming took off 0 bases at V and 7 bases at J, with 6 bases between the two ends. CDR3 bases: TGTGCCAGCAGCTTAGCGCGGAGTGGCTACACCTTC. Translating gives CASSLARSGYTF.

This chain connects TRBV28 to TRBJ2-1; TRBD2 matches at 10 bases. The CDR3 length is 14 residues. With V trimmed by 6 bases and J by 8 bases, 7 bases remained unmatched. Germline CDR1 MDHEN, CDR2 SYDVKM. Here the CDR3 DNA reads TGTGCCAGCAGGGCTAGCGGGGGAGGAGATGAGCAGTTCTTC. Protein product: CASRASGGGDEQFF. The full variable domain, its missing parts supplied by reference TRBV28 and TRBJ2-1, is DVKVTQSSRYLVKRTGEKVFLECVQDMDHENMFWYRQDPGLGLRLIYFSYDVKMKEKGDIPEGYSVSREKKERFSLILESASTNQTSMYLCASRASGGGDEQFFGPGTRLTVL.

This clone was detected once. This rearrangement joins TRBV28 to TRBJ1-2; 8 bases fit TRBD1. This CDR3 spans 15 amino acids. Unmatched junction bases numbered 10, after V lost 3 bases and J lost 7 bases. CDR1 and CDR2 from the germline V gene are MDHEN and SYDVKM. The CDR3 spells CASSFGGDRGAGYTF. Written as DNA, the CDR3 is TGTGCCAGCAGTTTTGGTGGTGACAGGGGTGCTGGCTACACCTTC.

The chain employs TRBV29-1 and TRBJ1-1, with 9 bases that match TRBD1. CDR1 is SQVTM, CDR2 ANQGSEA, per germline. Unmatched junction bases numbered 16, after V lost 7 bases and J lost 4 bases. CDR3 length: 16 amino acids. The DNA for the CDR3 is TGCAGCGCGGACCCGGGACAGGGCACCTGGGGCACTGAAGCTTTCTTT. The encoded protein is CSADPGQGTWGTEAFF.

V is TRBV4-1 and J is TRBJ2-7; maybe TRBD1 (7 bases). CDR1 MGHRA and CDR2 YSYEKL come from the germline V gene. V was pared by 1 base and J by 4 bases, with 17 bases between. This CDR3 spans 16 amino acids. For the CDR3, the DNA is TGCGCCAGCAGCCAAGGCGTGGCAGGGGGGTCTTACGAGCAGTACTTC. Its protein product is CASSQGVAGGSYEQYF.

The rearrangement joins TRBV6-6 to TRBJ1-4; D call uncertain. The CDR3 is made up of 15 amino acids. V was pared by 1 base and J by 3 bases, with 9 bases between. Looked up from germline, CDR1 is MNHNY and CDR2 is SVGAGI (reference sequence). The CDR3 DNA reads TGTGCCAGCAGTTACTGGGCACCTGCTAATGAAAAACTGTTTTTT. It yields the protein CASSYWAPANEKLFF.

This chain links TRBV30 with TRBJ2-1; D call uncertain. CDR3 length: 11 amino acids. V was cut by 2 bases and J by 9 bases, with 8 bases left in between. Germline values: CDR1 GTSNPN, CDR2 SVGIG (reference sequence). For the CDR3, the DNA is TGTGCCTGGAGTAGGGAAACTGAGCAGTTCTTC. Amino acids: CAWSRETEQFF. The complete variable domain, with remaining parts taken from reference TRBV30 and TRBJ2-1, reads SQTIHQWPATLVQPVGSPLSLECTVEGTSNPNLYWYRQAAGRGLQLLFYSVGIGQISSEVPQNLSASRPQDRQFILSSKKLLLSDSGFYLCAWSRETEQFFGPGTRLTVL.

In this sample, this clone turned up once. The CDR3 region has the DNA TGTGCCATCAGTAGGGGGGGAGGAGCCGAGCAGTACTTC. Translated: CAISRGGGAEQYF. The chain combines TRBV10-3 with TRBJ2-7, with a weak D call TRBD2 (7 bases). The germline V and J ends were trimmed by 5 bases and 6 bases, with 14 bases remaining between them. Germline loops: CDR1 ENHRY, CDR2 SYGVKD. The CDR3 contains 13 residues.

The rearrangement joins TRBV5-4 to TRBJ2-7; D is perhaps TRBD2 (6 bases). V lost 3 bases to trimming and J lost 2 bases, with 21 bases between them. The CDR3 is 17 amino acids. CDR1 SGHNT and CDR2 YYREEE come from the germline V gene (reference sequence). The CDR3 region has the DNA TGTGCCAGCAGCTACTCGTTTCGGGGGACGCTTCCCTACGAGCAGTACTTC. Translating it yields CASSYSFRGTLPYEQYF.

The rearrangement uses TRBV6-6 and TRBJ2-2; possibly TRBD2 for D (5 bases). The length of the CDR3 is 16 residues. Germline V gene lookup returns CDR1 MNHNY and CDR2 SVGAGI (reference sequence). V was shortened by 6 bases and J by 2 bases, with 16 bases between the two germline ends. Here the CDR3 reads CASRSGSRGNTGELFF. As DNA, the CDR3 is TGTGCCAGCAGGTCGGGGTCCCGCGGCAACACCGGGGAGCTGTTTTTT.

This clone has just one count. This CDR3 reads CASSPLGSGSGETQYF. The DNA for the CDR3 is TGTGCCAGCAGTCCCTTGGGGAGCGGGAGCGGAGAGACCCAGTACTTC. The J gene is TRBJ2-5, the V gene TRBV28, with 8 bases fitting TRBD2. Germline V CDR1 and CDR2: MDHEN, SYDVKM. The CDR3 covers 16 residues. V trimming: 5 bases; J trimming: 4 bases; junction bases outside the gene matches: 12.

The rearrangement uses TRBV27 and TRBJ2-1; D is ambiguous. The ends were cut back, 5 bases at V and 5 bases at J, with 7 bases in the middle. The CDR3 totals 12 residues. Germline V lookup: CDR1 MNHEY, CDR2 SMNVEV (reference sequence). The DNA for the CDR3 is TGTGCCAGCAGTACTGATAACAATGAGCAGTTCTTC. Residues: CASSTDNNEQFF.

The gene calls are TRBV7-9 and TRBJ2-7; TRBD2 aligns across 14 bases. This CDR3 contains 18 residues. Germline lookup yields CDR1 SEHNR and CDR2 FQNEAQ (reference sequence). Germline trimming cut 1 base from V and 2 bases from J; bases unmatched to any gene: 7. The CDR3 reads CASSLVSGTSGRPYEQYF. The CDR3 DNA sequence: TGTGCCAGCAGCTTAGTGTCTGGGACTAGCGGGAGACCCTACGAGCAGTACTTC.